This T cell receptor (beta chain) came from a study of blood T cell repertoires in COVID-19. Trimming stripped 6 bases from V and 2 bases from J, with 8 bases between. Per the germline V gene, CDR1 is MNHEY and CDR2 is SVGEGT. The CDR3 runs to 13 residues. Original analysis: The authors estimated nucleated cell counts from reference gene primer amplification. Sequenced by immunoSEQ multiplex PCR; TCRdb stores in-frame clones only, minus some. The V and J calls and the clone size are those of that table, but D and trimming were determined from the DNA. Of 180,000 or so clones listed, 60% to 85% are singletons.

This chain joins TRBV6-2 or TRBV6-3 and TRBJ1-5; D unresolved. This receptor was taken from a woman aged 50 to 60 with active or convalescent COVID-19. Sequenced input: peripheral blood. CDR3 nucleotide sequence: TGTGCCAGCAGCATGACACGCAATCAGCCCCAGCATTTT. Translated, it gives CASSMTRNQPQHF.